Listed here are 31 T cell receptor beta chains from one sample, sequenced in a study of T cells in tumors after PD-1 blockade. Libraries were prepared by immunoSEQ multiplex PCR; TCRdb keeps only in-frame clonotypes and omits some of them. Of fewer than 55,000 clones in the sample, around 85% are singletons; the top ten hold about 3.8%. The sequenced sample was PBMCs, obtained before anti-PD-1 treatment. The source is a human donor with basal cell carcinoma.

This clone was observed a single time. This chain links TRBV6-5 with TRBJ2-7; TRBD2 matches 10 bases. The CDR3 has 14 amino acids. Germline V gene lookup returns CDR1 MNHEY and CDR2 SVGAGI. The junction had 5 bases not matched to a gene; V was cut back by 9 bases and J by 0 bases. CDR3 sequence reads: CASLRLAGSYEQYF. The DNA for the CDR3 is TGTGCCAGTTTAAGACTAGCGGGCTCCTACGAGCAGTACTTC.

V is TRBV6-4 and J is TRBJ1-2; D is perhaps TRBD1 (6 bases). The ends were cut back, 2 bases at V and 7 bases at J, with 11 bases in the middle. The CDR3 extends over 13 amino acids. In germline, CDR1 is MRHNA, CDR2 SNTAGT. The CDR3 spells CASSDDRRGGYTF. The CDR3 coding sequence is TGTGCCAGCAGTGACGACAGGCGAGGTGGCTACACCTTC.

The chain couples TRBV7-6 to TRBJ1-6, with unresolved D. Trimming took 5 bases from V and 5 from J, leaving 13 bases between them. Germline CDR1 is SGHVS and CDR2 is FNYEAQ. This CDR3 comprises 15 residues. The CDR3, as DNA: TGTGCCAGCAGCCCCCGGGTAGGTGATAATTCACCCCTCCACTTT. This translates into CASSPRVGDNSPLHF.

The J gene is TRBJ2-1, the V gene TRBV9; D remains ambiguous. With 3 bases removed from V and 0 bases from J, the gap between germline ends came to 10 bases. Per germline, CDR1 SGDLS and CDR2 YYNGEE. The CDR3 extends over 15 amino acids. The DNA for the CDR3 is TGTGCCAGCAGCGACGAACGAAGCTCCTACAATGAGCAGTTCTTC. The encoded protein is CASSDERSSYNEQFF.

The rearrangement joins TRBV5-1 to TRBJ2-3; 8 bases are shared with TRBD2. Trimming removed 2 bases from V and 4 bases from J; junction bases left unmatched: 6. Germline V lookup: CDR1 SGHRS, CDR2 YFSETQ. The CDR3 extends over 15 amino acids. The CDR3, as DNA: TGCGCCAGCAGCTTAGCAGCGGGGGCCTCAGATACGCAGTATTTT. Translation: CASSLAAGASDTQYF.

This chain joins TRBV10-2 and TRBJ2-1, with a weak D call TRBD2 (7 bases). Trimming took 6 bases from V and 6 from J, leaving 18 bases between them. Per the germline V gene, CDR1 is WSHSY and CDR2 is SAAADI. This CDR3 is 15 amino acids long. The CDR3 sequence: CASRLAGGGLNEQFF. The CDR3 DNA is TGCGCCAGCAGACTAGCTGGGGGGGGCCTCAATGAGCAGTTCTTC.

V is TRBV11-1 and J is TRBJ2-2; tentative D call: TRBD1 (6 bases). The CDR3 length is 12 residues. In germline, CDR1 is SGHAT, CDR2 FQDESV (reference sequence). The V end was cut by 5 bases, the J end by 6 bases, with 7 bases between. CDR3 protein: CASSGGSGELFF. CDR3 bases: TGTGCCAGCAGCGGGGGCTCCGGGGAGCTGTTTTTT. The complete variable domain, with remaining parts taken from reference TRBV11-1 and TRBJ2-2, reads EAEVAQSPRYKITEKSQAVAFWCDPISGHATLYWYRQILGQGPELLVQFQDESVVDDSQLPKDRFSAERLKGVDSTLKIQPAELGDSAMYLCASSGGSGELFFGEGSRLTVL.

This clone was seen only a few times. The J gene is TRBJ1-1, the V gene TRBV19; D gene unclear. This CDR3 is 14 amino acids long. CDR1 is LNHDA and CDR2 is SQIVND in the germline V gene (reference sequence). V lost 5 bases, J lost 0 bases, and 10 bases lay in between. The CDR3 bases are TGTGCCAGTAGTGCAGGAGCAATGAACACTGAAGCTTTCTTT. Translation: CASSAGAMNTEAFF.

The gene calls are TRBV19 and TRBJ2-3; TRBD1 matches 7 bases. Germline V gene sequence: CDR1 LNHDA, CDR2 SQIVND (reference sequence). There are 15 residues in the CDR3. The V and J ends lost 1 base and 6 bases, in that order; junction bases with no gene match: 7. The DNA of the CDR3 is TGTGCCAGTAGTATAGTACGGGACAGCCACGATACGCAGTATTTT. Its translation: CASSIVRDSHDTQYF.

The rearrangement uses TRBV27 and TRBJ1-1, with 8 bases matching TRBD1. V shed 4 bases and J 2 bases; nucleotides not matched to a gene: 6. This CDR3 is built from 15 residues. The germline CDR1 and CDR2 sequences are MNHEY and SMNVEV (reference sequence). The CDR3 protein is CASSSPGTGNTEAFF. CDR3 DNA sequence: TGTGCCAGCAGTTCCCCCGGGACAGGAAACACTGAAGCTTTCTTT.

The chain employs TRBV30 and TRBJ1-4, with D possibly matching TRBD1 (6 bases). Germline CDR1 is GTSNPN and CDR2 is SVGIG (reference sequence). The CDR3 length is 15 residues. V was trimmed by 3 bases and J by 5 bases, leaving 16 bases between them. The CDR3 nucleotides are TGTGCCTGGAGCCTCCCCGGGGGGCTAAATGAAAAACTGTTTTTT. Protein: CAWSLPGGLNEKLFF.

The J gene is TRBJ1-1, the V gene TRBV3-1 (or the pseudogene TRBV3-2); no reliable D call. Trimming took 1 base from V and 5 from J, leaving 8 bases between them. CDR3 length: 13 residues. The germline V gene has CDR1 LGHDT and CDR2 YNNKEL (reference sequence). The CDR3 DNA reads as TGTGCCAGCAGCCAAGGTGGGCGTACTGAAGCTTTCTTT. Translated: CASSQGGRTEAFF.

The J gene is TRBJ2-1, the V gene TRBV2; 11 bases line up with TRBD2. J gave up 1 base and V 9 bases, and 2 bases lay outside the gene matches. The germline gives CDR1 SNHLY, CDR2 FYNNEI. The CDR3 loop spans 14 amino acids. CDR3 nucleotide sequence: TGTGCCAGTAGCGGGGGGGCGTCCTACAATGAGCAGTTCTTC. Translated: CASSGGASYNEQFF.

The chain is built from TRBV2 and TRBJ1-5, with D unclear. Germline V CDR1 and CDR2: SNHLY, FYNNEI. The CDR3 runs to 13 residues. V shed 7 bases and J shed 3 bases, with 10 bases lying between them. The CDR3 reads CASNRQTNQPQHF. The CDR3 DNA reads TGTGCCAGCAACCGACAAACCAATCAGCCCCAGCATTTT.

The chain combines TRBV7-6 with TRBJ1-1, with D unresolved. This CDR3 region has 12 residues. The germline gives CDR1 SGHVS, CDR2 FNYEAQ. Trimming removed 5 bases at V and 4 bases at J, with 8 bases between. CDR3 in amino acids: CASSHRGTEAFF. The CDR3 region has the DNA TGTGCCAGCAGCCACCGGGGCACTGAAGCTTTCTTT.

This chain links TRBV2 with TRBJ2-6, with TRBD1 matching over 8 bases. Trimming cost V 6 bases and J 0 bases; bases outside gene matches: 4. The CDR3 covers 16 residues. CDR1 SNHLY and CDR2 FYNNEI come from the germline V gene. Written as DNA, the CDR3 is TGTGCCAGCAGCGGGACAGGCATCTCTGGGGCCAACGTCCTGACTTTC. It yields the protein CASSGTGISGANVLTF.

The CDR3 sequence is CATSDLVSQPQHF. CDR3 in DNA: TGTGCCACCAGTGATTTGGTGAGCCAGCCCCAGCATTTT. The chain carries TRBV24-1 and TRBJ1-5; D is unclear. Looked up from germline, CDR1 is KGHDR and CDR2 is SFDVKD. Trimming removed 0 bases from V and 7 bases from J, with 6 bases in between. This CDR3 has 13 residues.

The rearrangement uses TRBV7-8 and TRBJ2-3; 9 positions match TRBD1. The CDR3 runs 16 residues. Germline V gene sequence: CDR1 SGHVS, CDR2 FQNEAQ. V lost 3 bases and J lost 2; bases outside the gene matches: 6. CDR3 region: CASSFRDRDNTDTQYF. For the CDR3, the DNA is TGTGCCAGCAGCTTCCGGGACAGGGACAACACAGATACGCAGTATTTT.

V and J are TRBV9 and TRBJ1-6; D perhaps matches TRBD1 (5 bases). The CDR3 consists of 15 residues. Per the germline V gene, CDR1 is SGDLS and CDR2 is YYNGEE. The germline V and J ends were trimmed by 2 bases and 10 bases, with 16 bases remaining between them. The CDR3 nucleotides read TGTGCCAGCAGCGTGTCGGGCGAGGGACGATCACCCCTCCACTTT. The encoded protein is CASSVSGEGRSPLHF.

This CDR3 is CAISETGVETQYF. The CDR3 DNA reads TGTGCCATCAGTGAGACAGGGGTTGAGACCCAGTACTTC. V gene TRBV10-3 combines with J gene TRBJ2-5, with TRBD1 identical over 7 bases. CDR3 size: 13 residues. Unmatched junction bases numbered 2, after V lost 2 bases and J lost 5 bases. Germline-derived CDR1 and CDR2 are ENHRY and SYGVKD.

DNA of the CDR3: TGTGCCAGCAGCTCACAGGGGTCTTTTAATTCACCCCTCCACTTT. This codes for CASSSQGSFNSPLHF. The rearrangement joins TRBV7-9 to TRBJ1-6; 7 bases match TRBD1. CDR3 size: 15 residues. V shed 4 bases, J shed 6 bases, and the junction held 6 bases outside the gene matches. CDR1 and CDR2 (germline): SEHNR, FQNEAQ (reference sequence).

V is TRBV6-5 and J is TRBJ2-7, with 7 nucleotides matching TRBD1. Germline V lookup: CDR1 MNHEY, CDR2 SVGAGI. J gave up 0 bases and V 6 bases, and 5 bases lay outside the gene matches. This CDR3 is built from 14 residues. The CDR3 is CASRDRSASYEQYF. As DNA, the CDR3 is TGTGCCAGCAGGGACAGGTCCGCCTCCTACGAGCAGTACTTC.

The chain links TRBV5-6 to TRBJ2-5; no firm D call. Germline CDR1 and CDR2: SGHDT and YYEEEE. Trimming cost V 4 bases and J 4 bases, with 2 bases left between them. This CDR3 comprises 10 residues. The CDR3 here is CASSGETQYF. The CDR3 DNA is TGTGCCAGCAGCGGAGAGACCCAGTACTTC.

The V gene is TRBV10-3, the J gene TRBJ2-7; 12 positions match TRBD2. The CDR3 runs to 15 residues. The V and J ends lost 6 bases and 3 bases, in that order; junction bases with no gene match: 6. CDR1 is ENHRY, CDR2 SYGVKD, per germline. CDR3 DNA sequence: TGTGCCATCAGACCTAGCGGGGGGGATTACTACGAGCAGTACTTC. It codes for CAIRPSGGDYYEQYF.

The chain is built from TRBV18 and TRBJ2-7; D is undetermined. Trimming took 3 bases from V and 3 from J, leaving 15 bases between them. CDR1 is KGHSH and CDR2 is LQKENI in the germline V gene. The CDR3 spans 15 residues. DNA for the CDR3: TGTGCCAGCTCACCGGGTACAGTCCCTCTCTACGAGCAGTACTTC. Its translation: CASSPGTVPLYEQYF.

The rearrangement uses TRBV5-1 and TRBJ2-1; TRBD2 is a possible D gene (6 bases). The CDR3 totals 15 residues. The V end lost 2 bases, the J end lost 7 bases, and 16 bases lay between the germline ends. Germline V gene sequence: CDR1 SGHRS, CDR2 YFSETQ. The CDR3 loop is CASSFVTEGRNEQFF. Here the CDR3 DNA reads TGCGCCAGCAGCTTTGTTACGGAGGGGAGGAATGAGCAGTTCTTC.

This sequence joins TRBV18 and TRBJ2-7; possible D gene TRBD2, 6 bases. V was trimmed by 6 bases and J by 3 bases, leaving 18 bases between them. Germline V gene sequence: CDR1 KGHSH, CDR2 LQKENI. This CDR3 has 15 residues. CDR3 nucleotide sequence: TGTGCCAGCTCCCGGGGTATCGGGAGAGACTACGAGCAGTACTTC. Translating it yields CASSRGIGRDYEQYF.

The genes are TRBV27 and TRBJ1-5; D might be TRBD1 (5 bases). V was cut by 2 bases and J by 7 bases, with 6 bases left in between. The CDR3 covers 12 residues. In germline, CDR1 is MNHEY, CDR2 SMNVEV (reference sequence). The DNA for the CDR3 is TGTGCCAGCAGTTTAGGGGGACAGCCCCAGCATTTT. Translated, it gives CASSLGGQPQHF.

V is TRBV28 and J is TRBJ1-2; perhaps TRBD1 as D (5 bases). The CDR3 consists of 11 residues. V dropped 11 bases and J dropped 6 bases, with 13 bases sitting between them. Looked up from germline, CDR1 is MDHEN and CDR2 is SYDVKM. As DNA, the CDR3 is TGTGCCCTCCAGGGATGGGATGGCTACACCTTC. Protein: CALQGWDGYTF.

This clone was seen a few times. J is TRBJ1-6 and V is TRBV10-3; TRBD1 agrees at 8 bases. Germline V lookup: CDR1 ENHRY, CDR2 SYGVKD. The CDR3 runs 14 residues. V lost 4 bases to trimming and J lost 10 bases; unmatched junction nucleotides: 6. The CDR3 DNA sequence: TGTGCCATCAGTGTTGGGACAGGAGGGTCACCCCTCCACTTT. Translating it yields CAISVGTGGSPLHF.

With regard to this clone: Other DNA sequences of this sample code for an identical CDR3. The J gene is TRBJ2-6, the V gene TRBV5-5; 12 bases fit TRBD1. The CDR3 has 18 amino acids. CDR1 and CDR2 (germline): SGHKS, YYEKEE (reference sequence). Germline trimming cut 5 bases from V and 3 bases from J; bases unmatched to any gene: 9. The CDR3, as DNA: TGTGCCAGCAGAGTCCCGGGACAGGGGGCGGGTGGGGCCAACGTCCTGACTTTC. The encoded protein is CASRVPGQGAGGANVLTF.